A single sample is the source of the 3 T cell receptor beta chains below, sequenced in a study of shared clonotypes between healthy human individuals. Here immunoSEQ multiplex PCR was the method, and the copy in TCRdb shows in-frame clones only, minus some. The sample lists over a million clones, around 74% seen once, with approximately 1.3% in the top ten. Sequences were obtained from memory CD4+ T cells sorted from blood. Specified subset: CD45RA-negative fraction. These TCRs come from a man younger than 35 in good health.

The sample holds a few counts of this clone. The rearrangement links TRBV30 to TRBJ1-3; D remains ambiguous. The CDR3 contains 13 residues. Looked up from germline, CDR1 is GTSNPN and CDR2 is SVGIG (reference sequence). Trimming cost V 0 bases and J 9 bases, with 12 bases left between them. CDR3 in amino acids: CAWSVTFAGTIYF. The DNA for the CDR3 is TGTGCCTGGAGTGTAACGTTTGCGGGCACCATATATTTT.

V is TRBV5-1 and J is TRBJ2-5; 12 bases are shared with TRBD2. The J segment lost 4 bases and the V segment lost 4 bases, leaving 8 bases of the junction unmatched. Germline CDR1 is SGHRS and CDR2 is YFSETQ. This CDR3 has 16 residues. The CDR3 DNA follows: TGCGCCAGCAGCCTCTCCTCTAGCGGGAGGGCAGAGACCCAGTACTTC. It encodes CASSLSSSGRAETQYF.

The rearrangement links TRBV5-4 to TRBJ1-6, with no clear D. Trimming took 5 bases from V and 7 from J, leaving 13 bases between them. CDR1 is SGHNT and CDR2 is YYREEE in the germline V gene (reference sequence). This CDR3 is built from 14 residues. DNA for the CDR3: TGTGCCAGCAGAACCGGGAACGGCAATTCACCCCTCCACTTT. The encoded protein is CASRTGNGNSPLHF.